This record covers a single T cell receptor beta chain. This sample was taken from a study of blood T cell repertoires in COVID-19. In the study overall: PBMCs, B-cell-depleted T cells, or T cells provided the cDNA or gDNA that made up the material.

Germline V gives CDR1 GTSNPN, CDR2 SVGIG (reference sequence). V was pared by 8 bases and J by 4 bases, with 4 bases of the junction left unmatched. The CDR3 has 12 amino acids. Study processing details: Cell counts per sample came from amplifying reference gene primers. Method: immunoSEQ multiplex PCR; TCRdb's copy keeps in-frame clones and lacks some. V and J calls and clone size are copied from that table; D and trimming were computed from the DNA. The table records 70,000 or so clones, about nine tenths of them present only once. The receptor was isolated from a man between 25 and 39 years old with acute or convalescent COVID-19. The V and J genes are TRBV30 and TRBJ1-4, with 7 bases fitting TRBD1. The sequenced material came from peripheral blood. The CDR3 is CAGDRDNEKLFF. The CDR3 DNA reads as TGTGCCGGAGACAGGGATAATGAAAAACTGTTTTTT.